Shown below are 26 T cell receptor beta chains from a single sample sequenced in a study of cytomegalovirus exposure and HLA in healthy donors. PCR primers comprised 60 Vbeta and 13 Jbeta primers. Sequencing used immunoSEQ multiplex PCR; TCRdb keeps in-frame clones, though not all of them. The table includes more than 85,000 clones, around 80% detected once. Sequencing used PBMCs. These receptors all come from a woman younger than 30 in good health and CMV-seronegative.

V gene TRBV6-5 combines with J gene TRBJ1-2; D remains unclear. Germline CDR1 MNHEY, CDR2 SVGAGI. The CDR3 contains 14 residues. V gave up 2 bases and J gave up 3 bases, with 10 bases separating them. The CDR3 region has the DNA TGTGCCAGCAGTTACGGGCACGGGGACTATGGCTACACCTTC. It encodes CASSYGHGDYGYTF.

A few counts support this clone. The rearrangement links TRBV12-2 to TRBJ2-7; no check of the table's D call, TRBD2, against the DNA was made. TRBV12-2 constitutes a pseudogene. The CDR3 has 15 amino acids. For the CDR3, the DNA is TGTGCAAGTCGCTTAGCCCGCGGGGGAGTATGCGAGCAGTACTTC. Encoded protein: CASRLARGGVCEQYF.

CDR3 in DNA: TGTGCCAGTAGTATGGGGGGCACTGAAGCTTTCTTT. Amino acid sequence: CASSMGGTEAFF. V gene TRBV19 combines with J gene TRBJ1-1, with D possibly being TRBD1 (5 bases). Germline V gene sequence: CDR1 LNHDA, CDR2 SQIVND (reference sequence). The V and J ends lost 3 bases and 4 bases respectively, with 6 bases between them. CDR3 length: 12 residues.

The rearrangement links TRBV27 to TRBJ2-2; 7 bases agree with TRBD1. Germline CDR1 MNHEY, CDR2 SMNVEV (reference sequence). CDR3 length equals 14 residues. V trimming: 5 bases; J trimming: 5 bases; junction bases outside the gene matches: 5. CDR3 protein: CASSRDRGTGELFF. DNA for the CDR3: TGTGCCAGCAGTCGGGACAGAGGGACCGGGGAGCTGTTTTTT.

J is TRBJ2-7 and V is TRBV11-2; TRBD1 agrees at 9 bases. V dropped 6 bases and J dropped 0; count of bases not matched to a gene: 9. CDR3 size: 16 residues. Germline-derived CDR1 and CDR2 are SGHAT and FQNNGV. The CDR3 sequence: CASRSWTGDSSYEQYF. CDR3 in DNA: TGTGCCAGCAGATCCTGGACAGGGGACAGCTCCTACGAGCAGTACTTC.

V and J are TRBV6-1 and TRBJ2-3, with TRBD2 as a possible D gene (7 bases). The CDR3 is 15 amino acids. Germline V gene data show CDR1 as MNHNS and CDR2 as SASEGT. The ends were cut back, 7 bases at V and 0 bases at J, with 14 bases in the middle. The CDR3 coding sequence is TGTGCCAGCAACTGGGGGGGCGAAAGCACAGATACGCAGTATTTT. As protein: CASNWGGESTDTQYF.

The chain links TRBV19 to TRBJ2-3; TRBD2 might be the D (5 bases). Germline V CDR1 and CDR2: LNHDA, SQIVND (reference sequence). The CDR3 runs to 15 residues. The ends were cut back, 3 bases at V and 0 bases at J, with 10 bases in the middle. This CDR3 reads CASSIERQSTDTQYF. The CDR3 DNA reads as TGTGCCAGTAGTATTGAGCGGCAGAGCACAGATACGCAGTATTTT.

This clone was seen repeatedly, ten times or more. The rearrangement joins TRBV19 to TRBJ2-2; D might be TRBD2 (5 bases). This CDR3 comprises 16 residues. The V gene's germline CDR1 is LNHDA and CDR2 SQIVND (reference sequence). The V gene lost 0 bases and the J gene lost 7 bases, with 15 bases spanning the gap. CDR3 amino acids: CASSIDLGLEGGELFF. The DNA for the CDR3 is TGTGCCAGTAGTATAGATCTCGGCCTCGAGGGCGGGGAGCTGTTTTTT.

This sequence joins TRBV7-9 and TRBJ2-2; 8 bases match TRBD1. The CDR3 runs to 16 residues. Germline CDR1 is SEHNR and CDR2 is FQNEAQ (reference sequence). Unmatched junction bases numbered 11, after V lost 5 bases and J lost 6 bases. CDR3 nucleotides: TGTGCCAGCAGCCCGCGGACAGGGCGAATCGCCGGGGAGCTGTTTTTT. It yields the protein CASSPRTGRIAGELFF.

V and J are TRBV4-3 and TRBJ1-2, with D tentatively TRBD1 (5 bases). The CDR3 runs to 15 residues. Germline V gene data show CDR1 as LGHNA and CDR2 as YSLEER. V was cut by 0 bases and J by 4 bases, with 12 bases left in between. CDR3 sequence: CASSQDRQGGYGYTF. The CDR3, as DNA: TGCGCCAGCAGCCAAGATCGCCAGGGAGGCTATGGCTACACCTTC.

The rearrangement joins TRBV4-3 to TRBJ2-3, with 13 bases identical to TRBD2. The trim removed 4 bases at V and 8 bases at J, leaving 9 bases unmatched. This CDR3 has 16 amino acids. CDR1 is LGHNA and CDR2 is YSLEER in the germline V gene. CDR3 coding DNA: TGCGCCAGCAGCCGCGGACTAGCGGGGGAGGCGGGTACGCAGTATTTT. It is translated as CASSRGLAGEAGTQYF.

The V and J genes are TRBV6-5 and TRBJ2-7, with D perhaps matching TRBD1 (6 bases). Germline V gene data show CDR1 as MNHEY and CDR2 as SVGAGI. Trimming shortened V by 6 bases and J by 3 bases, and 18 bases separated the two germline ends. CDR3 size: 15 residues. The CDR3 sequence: CASSRGRGDVYEQYF. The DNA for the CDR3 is TGTGCCAGCAGCAGGGGTCGTGGGGATGTCTACGAGCAGTACTTC.

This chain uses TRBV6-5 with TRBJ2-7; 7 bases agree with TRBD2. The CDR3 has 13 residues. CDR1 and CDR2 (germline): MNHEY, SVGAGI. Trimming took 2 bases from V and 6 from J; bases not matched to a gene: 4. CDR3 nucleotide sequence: TGTGCCAGCAGTTACCGTGCGGGGGTCGAGCAGTACTTC. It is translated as CASSYRAGVEQYF.

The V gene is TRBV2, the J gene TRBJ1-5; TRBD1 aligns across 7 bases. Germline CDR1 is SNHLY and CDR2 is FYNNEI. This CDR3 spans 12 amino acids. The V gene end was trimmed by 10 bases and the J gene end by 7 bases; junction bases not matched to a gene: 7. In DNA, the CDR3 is TGTGCCACCAGCCAGGGGGGACAGCCCCAGCATTTT. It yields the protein CATSQGGQPQHF.

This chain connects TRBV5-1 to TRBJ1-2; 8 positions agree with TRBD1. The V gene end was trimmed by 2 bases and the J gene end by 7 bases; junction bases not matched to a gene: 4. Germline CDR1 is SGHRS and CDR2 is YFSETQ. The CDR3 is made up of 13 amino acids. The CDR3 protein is CASSLKQGVGYTF. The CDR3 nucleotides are TGCGCCAGCAGCTTAAAACAGGGGGTTGGCTACACCTTC.

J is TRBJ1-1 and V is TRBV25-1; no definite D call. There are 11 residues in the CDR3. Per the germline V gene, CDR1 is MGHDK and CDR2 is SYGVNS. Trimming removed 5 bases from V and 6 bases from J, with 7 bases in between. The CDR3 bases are TGTGCCAGCAGTTATATCTCTGAAGCTTTCTTT. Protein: CASSYISEAFF.

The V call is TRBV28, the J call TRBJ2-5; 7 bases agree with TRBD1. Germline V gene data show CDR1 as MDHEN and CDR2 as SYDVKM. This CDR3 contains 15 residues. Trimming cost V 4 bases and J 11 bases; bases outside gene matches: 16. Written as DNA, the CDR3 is TGTGCCAGCAGTTCCCCCGGGACAGATGTAGGGGAGCAGTACTTC. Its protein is CASSSPGTDVGEQYF.

Here the CDR3 reads CASSPLAGGPYNEQFF. As DNA, the CDR3 is TGTGCCAGCAGCCCACTTGCGGGAGGGCCCTACAATGAGCAGTTCTTC. The chain recombines TRBV11-3 with TRBJ2-1; 9 nucleotides match TRBD2. CDR1 is SGHNT, CDR2 YENEEA, per germline. CDR3 size: 16 residues. Trimming took 5 bases from V and 2 from J; bases not matched to a gene: 7.

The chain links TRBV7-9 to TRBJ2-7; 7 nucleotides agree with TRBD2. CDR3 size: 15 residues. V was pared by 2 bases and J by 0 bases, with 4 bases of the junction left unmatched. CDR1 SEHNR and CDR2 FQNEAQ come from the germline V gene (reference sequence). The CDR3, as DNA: TGTGCCAGCAGCTTATGGGGGGGTTCCTCCTACGAGCAGTACTTC. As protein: CASSLWGGSSYEQYF.

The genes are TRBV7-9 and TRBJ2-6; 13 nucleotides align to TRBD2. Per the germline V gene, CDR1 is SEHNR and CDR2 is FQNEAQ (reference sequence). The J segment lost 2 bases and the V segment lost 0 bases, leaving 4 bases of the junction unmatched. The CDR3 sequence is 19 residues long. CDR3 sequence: CASSLAPGLAGPGANVLTF. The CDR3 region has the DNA TGTGCCAGCAGCTTAGCTCCGGGACTAGCGGGGCCTGGGGCCAACGTCCTGACTTTC.

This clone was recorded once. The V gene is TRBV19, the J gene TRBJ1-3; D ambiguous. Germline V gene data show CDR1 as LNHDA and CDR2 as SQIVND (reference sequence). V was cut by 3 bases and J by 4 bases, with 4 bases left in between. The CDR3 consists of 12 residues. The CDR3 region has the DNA TGTGCCAGTAGTATCCTCGGAAACACCATATATTTT. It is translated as CASSILGNTIYF.

The CDR3: CASSPGDSTNTGELFF. CDR3 nucleotides: TGCGCCAGCAGCCCAGGGGATTCTACGAACACCGGGGAGCTGTTTTTT. The chain couples TRBV5-1 to TRBJ2-2; perhaps TRBD1 as D (6 bases). CDR1 SGHRS and CDR2 YFSETQ come from the germline V gene. This CDR3 is 16 amino acids long. V gave up 4 bases and J gave up 0 bases, with 13 bases separating them.

DNA of the CDR3: TGCGCCAGCAGTCTTGGGCCCCAAGAGACCCAGTACTTC. This translates into CASSLGPQETQYF. This sequence joins TRBV4-1 and TRBJ2-5; D gene unclear. V was clipped by 6 bases and J by 1 base, with 9 bases between them. Germline lookup yields CDR1 MGHRA and CDR2 YSYEKL. The CDR3 is 13 residues long.

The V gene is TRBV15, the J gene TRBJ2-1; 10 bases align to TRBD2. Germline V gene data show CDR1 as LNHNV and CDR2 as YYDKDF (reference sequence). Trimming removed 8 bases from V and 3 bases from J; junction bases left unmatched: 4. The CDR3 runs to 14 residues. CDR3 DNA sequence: TGTGCCACCCAGCGGGAGGGAAACTACAATGAGCAGTTCTTC. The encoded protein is CATQREGNYNEQFF.

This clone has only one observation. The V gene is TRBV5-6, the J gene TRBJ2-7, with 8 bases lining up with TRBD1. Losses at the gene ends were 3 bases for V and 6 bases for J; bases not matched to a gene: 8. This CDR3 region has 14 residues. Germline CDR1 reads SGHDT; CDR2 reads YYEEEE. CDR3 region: CASSSRTGKFEQYF. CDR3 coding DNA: TGTGCCAGCAGCTCCAGGACAGGGAAGTTCGAGCAGTACTTC.

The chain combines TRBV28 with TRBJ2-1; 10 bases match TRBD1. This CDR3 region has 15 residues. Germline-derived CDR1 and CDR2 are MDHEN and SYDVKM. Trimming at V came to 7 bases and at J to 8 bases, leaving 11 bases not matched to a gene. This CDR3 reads CASKGPGQGIYEQFF. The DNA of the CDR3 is TGTGCCAGCAAGGGTCCGGGACAGGGGATATATGAGCAGTTCTTC.